These 7 T cell receptor beta chains were all obtained from the same sample, sequenced in a study of CD8 T cells in ankylosing spondylitis. Findings and caveats of the study: Among TCR beta sequences, a motif of under 10 highly homologous variants appeared characteristic of ankylosing spondylitis blood.

TCRdb called the 5' RACE reads again in MiXCR, with one record for every CDR3 protein. The table has about 750,000 distinct CDR3 sequences, roughly 20% seen once; the top ten hold about 20%. Antigens for these TCRs are unknown. Sequenced material: blood, either unsorted or a sorted T cell fraction (not recorded which). These receptors were taken from a male donor with ankylosing spondylitis.

This clonotype appeared a few times. The chain couples TRBV4-1 to TRBJ2-7, with unresolved D. CDR1 is MGHRA, CDR2 YSYEKL, per germline. Trimming removed 0 bases from V and 5 bases from J, with 14 bases in between. There are 15 residues in the CDR3. Here the CDR3 reads CASSQDPRVGDEQYF. As DNA, the CDR3 is TGCGCCAGCAGCCAAGATCCCCGAGTTGGGGACGAGCAGTACTTC.

The V and J genes are TRBV5-1 and TRBJ1-4; TRBD1 matches at 7 bases. Trimming removed 4 bases from V and 7 bases from J; junction bases left unmatched: 7. Germline V gene sequence: CDR1 SGHRS, CDR2 YFSETQ. This CDR3 has 14 residues. The CDR3 DNA follows: TGCGCCAGCAGCCCGACAGGGTACGGTGAAAAACTGTTTTTT. Translating gives CASSPTGYGEKLFF. Full variable domain (missing parts from reference TRBV5-1 and TRBJ1-4): KAGVTQTPRYLIKTRGQQVTLSCSPISGHRSVSWYQQTPGQGLQFLFEYFSETQRNKGNFPGRFSGRQFSNSRSEMNVSTLELGDSALYLCASSPTGYGEKLFFGSGTQLSVL.

The chain employs TRBV12-3 or TRBV12-4 and TRBJ2-7; D may be TRBD1 (5 bases). The CDR3 is made up of 15 amino acids. The V gene lost 3 bases and the J gene lost 1 base, with 13 bases spanning the gap. DNA of the CDR3: TGTGCCAGCAGTTTGATATCAGGGTCGTCCTACGAGCAGTACTTC. Protein: CASSLISGSSYEQYF.

This clonotype was seen a few times. The V and J genes are TRBV12-3 or TRBV12-4 and TRBJ2-2; TRBD2 matches at 7 bases. This CDR3 region has 17 residues. With V trimmed by 6 bases and J by 0 bases, 10 bases remained unmatched. The CDR3, as DNA: TGTGCCAGCAGCCCCAGAGCTAGCGGAGCGAACACCGGGGAGCTGTTTTTT. Amino acids: CASSPRASGANTGELFF.

CDR3 loop: CASSVRASYEQYF. The CDR3 nucleotides read TGTGCCAGCAGTGTCAGGGCATCCTACGAGCAGTACTTC. The V and J genes are TRBV2 and TRBJ2-7; D might be TRBD1 (5 bases). Germline assignment: CDR1 SNHLY and CDR2 FYNNEI. The CDR3 length is 13 residues. Trimming pared 4 bases from V and 1 base from J, leaving 8 bases between.

This clonotype was found many times. This rearrangement joins TRBV20-1 to TRBJ2-3; 9 bases fit TRBD2. Unmatched junction bases numbered 3, after V lost 3 bases and J lost 2 bases. CDR1 and CDR2 from the germline V gene are DFQATT and SNEGSKA (reference sequence). The CDR3 has 14 residues. The CDR3 region has the DNA TGCAGTGCTAGCCCTAGCGGGGCCACAGATACGCAGTATTTT. This codes for CSASPSGATDTQYF.

V is TRBV5-1 and J is TRBJ1-1; the match to TRBD1 covers 8 bases. Germline V gene lookup returns CDR1 SGHRS and CDR2 YFSETQ. The CDR3 is 14 amino acids. Germline trimming cut 4 bases from V and 5 bases from J; bases unmatched to any gene: 7. The CDR3 spells CASSEQGGRTEAFF. The CDR3 nucleotides are TGCGCCAGCAGCGAACAGGGGGGGAGGACTGAAGCTTTCTTT.